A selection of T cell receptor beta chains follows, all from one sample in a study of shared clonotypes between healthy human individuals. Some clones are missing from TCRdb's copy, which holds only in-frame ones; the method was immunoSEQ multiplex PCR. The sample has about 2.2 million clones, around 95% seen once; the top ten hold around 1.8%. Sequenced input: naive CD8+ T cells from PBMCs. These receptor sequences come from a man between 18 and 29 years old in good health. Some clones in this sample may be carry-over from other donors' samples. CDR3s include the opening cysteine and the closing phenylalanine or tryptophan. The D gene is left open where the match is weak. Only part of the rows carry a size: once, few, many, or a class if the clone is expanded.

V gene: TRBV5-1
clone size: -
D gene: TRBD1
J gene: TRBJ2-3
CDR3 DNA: TGCGCCAGCAGGCACGGGACAGGGGGCACAGATACGCAGTATTTT
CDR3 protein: CASRHGTGGTDTQYF

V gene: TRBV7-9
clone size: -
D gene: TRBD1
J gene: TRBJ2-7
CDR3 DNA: TGTGCCAGCAGCTCACCCGGGACAGCTTCTTACGAGCAGTACTTC
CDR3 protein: CASSSPGTASYEQYF

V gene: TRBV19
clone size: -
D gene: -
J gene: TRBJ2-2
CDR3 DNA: TGTGCCAGCAAACAGTTCGATAGCGGAACGAACACCGGGGAGCTGTTTTTT
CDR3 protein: CASKQFDSGTNTGELFF

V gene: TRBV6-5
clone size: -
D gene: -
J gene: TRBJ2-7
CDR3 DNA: TGTGCCAGCAGCCCAGGCCAGGGGTACTTCTACGAGCAGTACTTC
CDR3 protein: CASSPGQGYFYEQYF

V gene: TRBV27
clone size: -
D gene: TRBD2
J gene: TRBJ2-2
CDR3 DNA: TGTGCCAGCAGTTTCTACGGGACTAGCGGGAGGTTGGGCGGGGAGCTGTTTTTT
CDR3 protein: CASSFYGTSGRLGGELFF

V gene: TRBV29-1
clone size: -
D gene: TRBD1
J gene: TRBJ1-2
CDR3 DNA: TGCAGCGTTCCGGTTCTGGCAGGGGGCGGGTATGGCTACACCTTC
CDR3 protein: CSVPVLAGGGYGYTF

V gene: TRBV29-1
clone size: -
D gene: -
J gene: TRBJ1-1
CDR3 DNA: TGCAGCGTTGAAGGGCAGGGGTCGGCTGAAGCTTTCTTT
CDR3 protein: CSVEGQGSAEAFF

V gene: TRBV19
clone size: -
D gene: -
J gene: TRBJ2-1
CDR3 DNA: TGTGCCAGTAGTATAGTGCTAGCTAATGAGCAGTTCTTC
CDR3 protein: CASSIVLANEQFF

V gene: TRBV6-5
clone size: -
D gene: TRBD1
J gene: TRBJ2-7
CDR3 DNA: TGTGCCAGCAGCCCCGGGACAGGATCCTACGAGCAGTACTTC
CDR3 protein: CASSPGTGSYEQYF

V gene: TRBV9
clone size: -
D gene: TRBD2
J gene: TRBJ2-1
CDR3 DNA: TGTGCCAGCAGCCTTGGGACTAGCGGGAGTGATGGCCATGAGCAGTTCTTC
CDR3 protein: CASSLGTSGSDGHEQFF

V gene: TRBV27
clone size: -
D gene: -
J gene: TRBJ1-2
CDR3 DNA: TGTGCCAGCAGTGCCGAGGGAGCTTGGGGCTACACCTTC
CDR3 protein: CASSAEGAWGYTF

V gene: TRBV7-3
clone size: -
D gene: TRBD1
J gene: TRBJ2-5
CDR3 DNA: TGTGCCAGCAGCTTACAGCCGCGGCAGGGGGCGCATGAGACCCAGTACTTC
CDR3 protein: CASSLQPRQGAHETQYF

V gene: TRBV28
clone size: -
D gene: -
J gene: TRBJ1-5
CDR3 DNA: TGTGCCAGCAGTTTAGTACGACGGATCAATCAGCCCCAGCATTTT
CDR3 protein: CASSLVRRINQPQHF

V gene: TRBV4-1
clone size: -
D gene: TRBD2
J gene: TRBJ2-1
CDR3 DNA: TGCGCCAGCAGCCATCACCCGGGACTAGCCTACAATGAGCAGTTCTTC
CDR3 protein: CASSHHPGLAYNEQFF

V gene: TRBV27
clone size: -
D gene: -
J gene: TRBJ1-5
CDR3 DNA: TGTGCCAGCAGTTTATCAACGGACAATCAGCCCCAGCATTTT
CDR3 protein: CASSLSTDNQPQHF

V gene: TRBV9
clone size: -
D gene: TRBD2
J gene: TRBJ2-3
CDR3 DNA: TGTGCCAGCAGCGCCGGGACTAGCGTTTCTTTCACAGATACGCAGTATTTT
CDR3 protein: CASSAGTSVSFTDTQYF

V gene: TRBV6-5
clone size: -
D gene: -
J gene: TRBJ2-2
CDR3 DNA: TGTGCCAGCAGTTATGATGGCGTAAACACCGGGGAGCTGTTTTTT
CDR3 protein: CASSYDGVNTGELFF

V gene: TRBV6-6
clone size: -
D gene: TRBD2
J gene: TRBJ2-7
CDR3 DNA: TGTGCCAGCAGTCGGGACCGCGGGGGGTCTGAGCAGTACTTC
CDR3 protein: CASSRDRGGSEQYF

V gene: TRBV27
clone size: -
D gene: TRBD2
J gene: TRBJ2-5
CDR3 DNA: TGTGCCAGCATTTCGCGGGGGGAAGAGACCCAGTACTTC
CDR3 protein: CASISRGEETQYF

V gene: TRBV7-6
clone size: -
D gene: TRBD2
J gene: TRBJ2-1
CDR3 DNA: TGTGCCAGCAGCTTAGTACTAGCGGAGAGGAATGAGCAGTTCTTC
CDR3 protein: CASSLVLAERNEQFF

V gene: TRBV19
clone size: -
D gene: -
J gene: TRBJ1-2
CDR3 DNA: TGTGCCAGTCTTCTCTATGGCTACACCTTC
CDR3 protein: CASLLYGYTF

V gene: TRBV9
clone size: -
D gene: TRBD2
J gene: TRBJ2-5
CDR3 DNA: TGTGCCAGCAGCCCTGGTAGCGGGAGGCCCCAAGAGACCCAGTACTTC
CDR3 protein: CASSPGSGRPQETQYF

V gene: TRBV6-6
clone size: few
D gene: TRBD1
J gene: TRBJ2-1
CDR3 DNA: TGTGCCAGCACCGGGGGACAGGGAACCTACAATGAGCAGTTCTTC
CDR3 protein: CASTGGQGTYNEQFF

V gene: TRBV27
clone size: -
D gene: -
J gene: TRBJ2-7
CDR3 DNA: TGTGCCAGCAGTCCGAGGGCGGGTCACTCCTACGAGCAGTACTTC
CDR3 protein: CASSPRAGHSYEQYF

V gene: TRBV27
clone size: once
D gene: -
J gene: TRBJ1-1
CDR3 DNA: TGTGCCAGCAGTTTACCGGGGGGGACTGAAGCTTTCTTT
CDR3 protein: CASSLPGGTEAFF

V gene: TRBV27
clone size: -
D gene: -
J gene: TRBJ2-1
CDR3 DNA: TGTGCCAGCAAGTTGGGCCCCCTAGCGAGCTCCTACAATGAGCAGTTCTTC
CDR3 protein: CASKLGPLASSYNEQFF

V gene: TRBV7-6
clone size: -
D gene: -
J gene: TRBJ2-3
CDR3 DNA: TGTGCCAGCAGCTTAATTACAGGGAACACAGATACGCAGTATTTT
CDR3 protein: CASSLITGNTDTQYF

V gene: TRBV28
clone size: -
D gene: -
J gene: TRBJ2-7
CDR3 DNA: TGTGCCAGCTGCGGAGCAACCTCCTACGAGCAGTACTTC
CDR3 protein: CASCGATSYEQYF

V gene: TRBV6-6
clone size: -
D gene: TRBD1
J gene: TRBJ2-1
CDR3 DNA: TGTGCCAGCAGTTACATCGGCAGGGGGCAGGGTGAGCAGTTCTTC
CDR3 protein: CASSYIGRGQGEQFF

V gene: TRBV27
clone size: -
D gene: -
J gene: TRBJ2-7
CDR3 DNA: TGTGCCAGCAGTTTAGATTGGGGGAACGAGCAGTACTTC
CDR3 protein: CASSLDWGNEQYF

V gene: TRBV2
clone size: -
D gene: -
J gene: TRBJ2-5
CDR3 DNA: TGTGCCAGCAGTGATTCGGTGGAAGTCCCCCTAGAGACCCAGTACTTC
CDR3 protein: CASSDSVEVPLETQYF

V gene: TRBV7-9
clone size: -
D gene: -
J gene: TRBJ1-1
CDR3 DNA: TGTGCCAGCAGCTTAGGGTTGGGTCTCCGGGGGACTGAAGCTTTCTTT
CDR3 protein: CASSLGLGLRGTEAFF

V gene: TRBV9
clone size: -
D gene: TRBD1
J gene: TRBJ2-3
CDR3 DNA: TGTGCCAGCAGCTCGCGGACAGGGGAAGATACGCAGTATTTT
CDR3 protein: CASSSRTGEDTQYF

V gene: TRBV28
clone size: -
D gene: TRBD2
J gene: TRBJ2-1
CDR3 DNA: TGTGCCAGCAGTGACCGACTAGCGGGAGACGCTGAGCAGTTCTTC
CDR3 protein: CASSDRLAGDAEQFF

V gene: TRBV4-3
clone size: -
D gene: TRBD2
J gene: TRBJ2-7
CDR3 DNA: TGCGCCAGCAGCCCGGGGGGATCTGGCTACGAGCAGTACTTC
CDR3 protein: CASSPGGSGYEQYF

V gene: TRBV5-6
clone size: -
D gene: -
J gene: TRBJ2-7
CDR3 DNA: TGTGCCAGCAGCCCAGGCGGCAGGAACGAGCAGTACTTC
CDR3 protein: CASSPGGRNEQYF

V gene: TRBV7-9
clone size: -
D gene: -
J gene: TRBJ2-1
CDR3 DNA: TGTGCCAGCAGCTCGCCCTCCTACAATGAGCAGTTCTTC
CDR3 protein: CASSSPSYNEQFF

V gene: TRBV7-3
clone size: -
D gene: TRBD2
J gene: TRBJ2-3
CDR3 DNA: TGTGCCAGCGGGCTAGCGGGAATCACAGATACGCAGTATTTT
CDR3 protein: CASGLAGITDTQYF

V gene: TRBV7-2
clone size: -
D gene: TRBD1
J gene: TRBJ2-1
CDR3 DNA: TGTGCCAGCACAGACAGGGTCGGCGAGCAGTTCTTC
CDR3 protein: CASTDRVGEQFF

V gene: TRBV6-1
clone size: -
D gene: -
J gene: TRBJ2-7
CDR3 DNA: TGTGCCAGCAGTGTACTCGGGGCGAAGGCCTACGAGCAGTACTTC
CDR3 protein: CASSVLGAKAYEQYF

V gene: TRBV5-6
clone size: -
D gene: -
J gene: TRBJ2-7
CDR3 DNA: TGTGCCAGCAGCTTGGGACTGCTCGAGCAGTACTTC
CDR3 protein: CASSLGLLEQYF

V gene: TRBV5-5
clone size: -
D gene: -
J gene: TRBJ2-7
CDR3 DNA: TGTGCCAGCAGCTTGGTCCGAGACAGAGGACTGACTTACGAGCAGTACTTC
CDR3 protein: CASSLVRDRGLTYEQYF

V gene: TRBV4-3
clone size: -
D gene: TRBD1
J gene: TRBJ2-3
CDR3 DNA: TGCGCCAGCAGACAATTGGGAACAGGGGTAGCCCCCACAGATACGCAGTATTTT
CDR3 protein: CASRQLGTGVAPTDTQYF

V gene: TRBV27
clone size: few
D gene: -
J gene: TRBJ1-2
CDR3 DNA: TGTGCCAGCAGTTTCGGGGGGACCTATGGCTACACCTTC
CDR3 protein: CASSFGGTYGYTF

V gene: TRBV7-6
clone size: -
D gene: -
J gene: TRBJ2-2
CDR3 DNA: TGTGCCAGCACCGGGCATCCAGCGAACACCGGGGAGCTGTTTTTT
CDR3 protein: CASTGHPANTGELFF

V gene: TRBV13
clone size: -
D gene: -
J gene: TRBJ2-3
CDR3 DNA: TGTGCCAGCAGGGTTGGGGGGGCGATAGATACGCAGTATTTT
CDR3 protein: CASRVGGAIDTQYF

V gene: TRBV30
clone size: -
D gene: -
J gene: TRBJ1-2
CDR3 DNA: TGTGCCTGTACACTCGACAGCCGTCTACTTGCCGGCGGCTACACCTTC
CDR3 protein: CACTLDSRLLAGGYTF

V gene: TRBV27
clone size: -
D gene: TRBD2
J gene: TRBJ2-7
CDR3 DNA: TGTGCCAGCAGTCCCACCTGGACTAGCGAGAGCTCCTACGAGCAGTACTTC
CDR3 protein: CASSPTWTSESSYEQYF

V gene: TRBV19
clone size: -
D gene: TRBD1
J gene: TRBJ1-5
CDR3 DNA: TGTGCCAGTAGTATCTGGGACAGGGGCAATCAGCCCCAGCATTTT
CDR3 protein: CASSIWDRGNQPQHF

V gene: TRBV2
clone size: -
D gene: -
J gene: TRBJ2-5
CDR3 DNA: TGTGCCAGCATGCTTGGGCGGACCGGCGGGGAGACCCAGTACTTC
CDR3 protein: CASMLGRTGGETQYF

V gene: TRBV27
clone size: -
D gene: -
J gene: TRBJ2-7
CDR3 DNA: TGTGCCAGCAGTCCAAGAGGGACACCGAGCTCCTACGAGCAGTACTTC
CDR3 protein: CASSPRGTPSSYEQYF

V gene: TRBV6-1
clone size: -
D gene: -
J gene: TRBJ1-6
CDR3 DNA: TGTGCCAGCAGTGCATATAATTCACCCCTCCACTTT
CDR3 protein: CASSAYNSPLHF

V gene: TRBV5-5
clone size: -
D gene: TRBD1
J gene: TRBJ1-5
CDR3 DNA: TGTGCCAGCAGCTTGGGGCAGGGGGGGCAGCCCCAGCATTTT
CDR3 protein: CASSLGQGGQPQHF

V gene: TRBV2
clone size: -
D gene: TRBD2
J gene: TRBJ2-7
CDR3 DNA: TGTGCCAGCAGCCCCTATTTAGCGGGAGTTGAGGAGCAGTACTTC
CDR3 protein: CASSPYLAGVEEQYF

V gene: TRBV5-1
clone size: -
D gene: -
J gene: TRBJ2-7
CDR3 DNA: TGCGCCAGCACCTCTGAGGAAAAGCAGTACTTC
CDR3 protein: CASTSEEKQYF

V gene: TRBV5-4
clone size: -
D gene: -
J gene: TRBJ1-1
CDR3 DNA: TGTGCCAGCAGCTTGGCGGGGGGGAACACTGAAGCTTTCTTT
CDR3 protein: CASSLAGGNTEAFF

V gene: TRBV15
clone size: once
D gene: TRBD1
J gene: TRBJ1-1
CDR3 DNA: TGTGCCACCAGCATGGTAAGAAGGACAGGGGCGGGGGCTGAAGCTTTCTTT
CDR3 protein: CATSMVRRTGAGAEAFF

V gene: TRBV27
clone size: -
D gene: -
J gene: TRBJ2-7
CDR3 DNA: TGTGCCAGCAGTGCAGAGAGGAGGCCAATCCGCTACGAGCAGTACTTC
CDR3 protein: CASSAERRPIRYEQYF

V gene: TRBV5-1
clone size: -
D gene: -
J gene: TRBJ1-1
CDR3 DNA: TGCGCCAGCGGAGACAGGAGAGGCACTGAAGCTTTCTTT
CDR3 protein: CASGDRRGTEAFF

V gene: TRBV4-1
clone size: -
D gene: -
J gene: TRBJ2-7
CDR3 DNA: TGCGCCAGCAGCCAAGTCGCCGGGTCCGAGCAGTACTTC
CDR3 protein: CASSQVAGSEQYF